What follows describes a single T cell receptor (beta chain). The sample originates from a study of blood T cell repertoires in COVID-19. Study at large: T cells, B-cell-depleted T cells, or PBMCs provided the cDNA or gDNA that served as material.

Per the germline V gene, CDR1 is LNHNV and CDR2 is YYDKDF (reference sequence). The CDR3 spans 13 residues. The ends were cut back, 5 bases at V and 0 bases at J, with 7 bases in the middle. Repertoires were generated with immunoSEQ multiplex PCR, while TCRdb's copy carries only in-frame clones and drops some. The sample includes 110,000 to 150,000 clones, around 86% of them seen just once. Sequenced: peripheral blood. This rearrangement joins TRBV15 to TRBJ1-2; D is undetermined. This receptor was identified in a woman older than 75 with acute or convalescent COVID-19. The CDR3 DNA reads TGTGCCACCAGCCACTTCGCTAACTATGGCTACACCTTC. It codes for CATSHFANYGYTF.